The 19 T cell receptor beta chains presented below share a single source sample, sequenced in a study of Graves' ophthalmopathy and Graves' hyperthyroidism. Transcripts of RNA were the source for amplifying TCR beta CDR3 regions. The first-round RT-PCR employed HTBI primers together with the Qiagen OneStep RT-PCR kit. A multiplex PCR was then performed as the second round. TCRdb reprocessed the multiplex PCR reads with MiXCR, giving one entry per CDR3 protein. The repertoire holds hundreds of thousands of distinct CDR3 sequences, with around 40% as singletons. Sequencing input: peripheral blood. These receptors all come from an adult man with Graves' ophthalmopathy.

This clonotype showed up just once. Given a much more abundant clone one base away, this may be a read error. The rearrangement joins TRBV10-3 to TRBJ1-2; 7 bases fit TRBD1. CDR1 is ENHRY and CDR2 is SYGVKD in the germline V gene. This CDR3 region has 16 residues. CDR3 protein: CAVSRQGGLEAYGYTF. CDR3 in DNA: TGTGCCGTCAGTCGACAGGGTGGGCTGGAGGCGTATGGCTACACCTTC.

With respect to this clonotype: One end of the junction varies from germline; a read error may be responsible. The V call is TRBV12-3 or TRBV12-4, the J call TRBJ1-1, with D perhaps matching TRBD1 (5 bases). The CDR3 is 17 amino acids. CDR3 in amino acids: CASSLIRSRARGTEASF. The CDR3 nucleotides are TGTGCCAGCAGTTTAATCCGGTCCAGGGCGAGGGGCACTGAAGCTTCCTTT.

J is TRBJ1-5 and V is TRBV19; TRBD1 matches 9 bases. CDR1 LNHDA and CDR2 SQIVND come from the germline V gene (reference sequence). After removal of 8 bases from V and 8 bases from J, the junction contained 13 bases not matched to a gene. This CDR3 spans 15 amino acids. CDR3 region: CASGGGDRVAEPQHF. The CDR3 DNA is TGTGCCAGTGGAGGAGGGGACAGGGTAGCGGAGCCCCAGCATTTT.

Here the CDR3 reads CATSSARTDFEKLFF. CDR3 bases: TGTGCCACCAGCAGTGCCCGGACAGACTTTGAAAAACTGTTTTTT. V is TRBV15 and J is TRBJ1-4; maybe TRBD1 (6 bases). Germline CDR1 LNHNV, CDR2 YYDKDF (reference sequence). Trimming left V 3 bases short and J 7 bases short, with 15 bases between. This CDR3 spans 15 amino acids. The whole variable domain, remainder taken from reference TRBV15 and TRBJ1-4, is DAMVIQNPRYQVTQFGKPVTLSCSQTLNHNVMYWYQQKSSQAPKLLFHYYDKDFNNEADTPDNFQSRRPNTSFCFLDIRSPGLGDTAMYLCATSSARTDFEKLFFGSGTQLSVL.

V and J are TRBV25-1 and TRBJ1-4, with D perhaps TRBD1 (5 bases). CDR1 is MGHDK, CDR2 SYGVNS, per germline. V was cut by 1 base and J by 2 bases, with 20 bases left in between. The CDR3 is 19 residues long. CDR3 residues: CASSEWAGWGSTTNEKLFF. The CDR3 nucleotides are TGTGCCAGCAGTGAATGGGCAGGGTGGGGAAGCACGACTAATGAAAAACTGTTTTTT.

The sample holds many counts of this clonotype. The CDR3, as DNA: TGCAGTGCTAGAGCAGGTAGCTCCTACGAGCAGTACTTC. Protein: CSARAGSSYEQYF. This chain joins TRBV20-1 and TRBJ2-7, with unresolved D. The CDR3 contains 13 residues. The V end lost 1 base, the J end lost 0 bases, and 7 bases lay between the germline ends. The V gene's germline CDR1 is DFQATT and CDR2 SNEGSKA (reference sequence).

This clonotype has at least ten counts. The rearrangement joins TRBV29-1 to TRBJ1-3, with 7 bases identical to TRBD1. With V trimmed by 6 bases and J by 3 bases, 5 bases remained unmatched. Germline values: CDR1 SQVTM, CDR2 ANQGSEA. This CDR3 has 13 residues. This CDR3 is CSVLQGFGNTIYF. The CDR3 DNA reads TGCAGCGTCCTACAGGGGTTTGGAAACACCATATATTTT.

The rearrangement joins TRBV11-1 to TRBJ1-1, with D tentatively TRBD1 (5 bases). Trimming removed 1 base at V and 4 bases at J, with 13 bases between. CDR3 length: 15 residues. Looked up from germline, CDR1 is SGHAT and CDR2 is FQDESV (reference sequence). CDR3 region: CASSLVQGWGTEAFF. CDR3 in DNA: TGTGCCAGCAGCTTAGTGCAGGGATGGGGCACTGAAGCTTTCTTT.

This CDR3 reads CASSHIPNTEAFF. CDR3 nucleotide sequence: TGTGCCAGCAGCCATATACCAAACACTGAAGCTTTCTTT. V gene TRBV7-2 combines with J gene TRBJ1-1, with unresolved D. The CDR3 consists of 13 residues. V was cut by 5 bases and J by 2 bases, with 9 bases left in between. Germline CDR1 SGHTA, CDR2 FQGNSA. The entire variable domain, with the rest obtained from reference TRBV7-2 and TRBJ1-1, is as follows: GAGVSQSPSNKVTEKGKDVELRCDPISGHTALYWYRQSLGQGLEFLIYFQGNSAPDKSGLPSDRFSAERTGGSVSTLTIQRTQQEDSAVYLCASSHIPNTEAFFGQGTRLTVV.

This clonotype was detected ten times or more. The chain employs TRBV12-3 or TRBV12-4 and TRBJ1-5; 7 bases line up with TRBD1. The CDR3 sequence is 14 residues long. Trimming at V came to 5 bases and at J to 7 bases, leaving 8 bases not matched to a gene. The chain's CDR3 is CASSIRGGRQPQHF. The CDR3 DNA reads as TGTGCCAGCAGTATCAGGGGGGGGCGACAGCCCCAGCATTTT.

The rearrangement joins TRBV5-1 to TRBJ2-7; no reliable D call. V lost 7 bases, J lost 1 base, and 15 bases lay in between. The CDR3 is made up of 14 amino acids. The germline V gene encodes CDR1 SGHRS and CDR2 YFSETQ. This chain's CDR3 is CASQPALRSYEQYF. The CDR3 DNA sequence: TGCGCCAGCCAGCCGGCCCTACGATCCTACGAGCAGTACTTC.

Note on this clonotype: Compared with germline, one end of the junction differs, possibly owing to a read error. V is TRBV2 and J is TRBJ2-6, with no clear D. Per germline, CDR1 SNHLY and CDR2 FYNNEI. This CDR3 contains 15 residues. The CDR3 reads CAISDWGTGANVLTF. DNA of the CDR3: TGTGCCATCAGTGATTGGGGTACCGGGGCCAACGTCCTGACTTTC.

This clonotype was seen only a few times. The V call is TRBV24-1, the J call TRBJ2-5; tentatively, D is TRBD1 (5 bases). Trimming removed 5 bases at V and 2 bases at J, with 14 bases between. This CDR3 is built from 15 residues. CDR1 is KGHDR, CDR2 SFDVKD, per germline. The chain's CDR3 is CATSGQQDTQETQYF. For the CDR3, the DNA is TGTGCCACCAGTGGTCAACAGGACACACAAGAGACCCAGTACTTC.

This clonotype came up many times. The genes are TRBV7-2 and TRBJ2-5; TRBD2 is a possible D gene (6 bases). Germline assignment: CDR1 SGHTA and CDR2 FQGNSA. V lost 1 base and J lost 2, with 8 bases in between. The CDR3 extends over 14 amino acids. The CDR3 here is CASSLVGGQETQYF. The CDR3 DNA reads as TGTGCCAGCAGCTTAGTCGGGGGTCAAGAGACCCAGTACTTC.

The chain carries TRBV2 and TRBJ1-2; TRBD1 matches 12 bases. The V gene's germline CDR1 is SNHLY and CDR2 FYNNEI. This CDR3 is 15 amino acids long. V shed 6 bases and J 5 bases; nucleotides not matched to a gene: 7. This CDR3 reads CASRTGTGGAYGYTF. CDR3 bases: TGTGCCAGCAGGACCGGGACAGGGGGCGCGTATGGCTACACCTTC.

The rearrangement links TRBV24-1 to TRBJ1-1; TRBD1 matches 10 bases. The junction had 5 bases not matched to a gene; V was cut back by 4 bases and J by 4 bases. CDR1 KGHDR and CDR2 SFDVKD come from the germline V gene. This CDR3 spans 15 amino acids. The CDR3 is CATSEFDRGLTEAFF. As DNA, the CDR3 is TGTGCCACCAGTGAATTCGACAGGGGGCTCACTGAAGCTTTCTTT.

This clonotype has just a few counts. The chain carries TRBV27 and TRBJ1-2; 7 bases match TRBD1. Germline CDR1 reads MNHEY; CDR2 reads SMNVEV (reference sequence). The CDR3 is 15 residues long. The ends lost 5 bases at V and 0 bases at J; junction bases unmatched: 6. CDR3 protein: CASSVTGQTNYGYTF. CDR3 in DNA: TGTGCCAGCAGTGTAACGGGACAGACTAACTATGGCTACACCTTC.

In its sample, this clonotype was seen a few times. The rearrangement joins TRBV29-1 to TRBJ2-2; tentative D call: TRBD1 (5 bases). The CDR3 has 14 residues. Germline values: CDR1 SQVTM, CDR2 ANQGSEA. V lost 7 bases and J 5 bases, leaving 17 bases between the germline ends. CDR3 amino acids: CSAERQGGTGELFF. The DNA for the CDR3 is TGCAGCGCCGAAAGGCAGGGTGGGACCGGGGAGCTGTTTTTT.

The chain couples TRBV7-8 to TRBJ2-7; a weak D match, TRBD2 (5 bases). Germline loops: CDR1 SGHVS, CDR2 FQNEAQ. V was clipped by 5 bases and J by 2 bases, with 10 bases between them. The CDR3 is made up of 13 amino acids. CDR3 protein: CASSNGDTYEQYF. In DNA, the CDR3 is TGTGCCAGCAGCAACGGGGATACCTACGAGCAGTACTTC.